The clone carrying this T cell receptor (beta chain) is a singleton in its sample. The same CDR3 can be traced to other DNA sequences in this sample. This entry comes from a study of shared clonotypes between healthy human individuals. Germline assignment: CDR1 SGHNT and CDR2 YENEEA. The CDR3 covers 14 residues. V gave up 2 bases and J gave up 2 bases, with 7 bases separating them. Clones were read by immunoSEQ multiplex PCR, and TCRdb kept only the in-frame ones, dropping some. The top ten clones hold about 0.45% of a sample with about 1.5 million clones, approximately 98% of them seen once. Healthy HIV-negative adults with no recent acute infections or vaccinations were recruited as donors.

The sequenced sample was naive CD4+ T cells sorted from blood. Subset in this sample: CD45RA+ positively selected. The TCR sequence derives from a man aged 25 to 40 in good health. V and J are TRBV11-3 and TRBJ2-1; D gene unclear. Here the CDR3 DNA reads TGTGCCAGCAGCTTAACTGGAACCTACAATGAGCAGTTCTTC. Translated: CASSLTGTYNEQFF.